The rows below give T cell receptor beta chains drawn from one sample of a study of immune cell composition in non-small cell lung cancer. The repertoire was sequenced with immunoSEQ multiplex PCR; TCRdb's copy has only in-frame clones and lacks some. Seen here are about 9,000 clones, about 80% observed once, and the top ten hold 9.4%. Sequenced input: lung tumor tissue. These receptor sequences come from a human donor with non-small cell lung cancer. The conserved cysteine and the conserved F or W are not part of the CDR3 here.

v_call cdr3_aa
TRBV19 ASSIVSFYEQY
TRBV13 ASSRRGRDYEQY
TRBV7-2 ASSSIGGNTGELF
TRBV7-9 ASSIGTNTEAF
TRBV18 ASSPNRDLNTEAF
TRBV4-3 ASSLGQGSEEQY
TRBV10-1 ASAGGNTEAF
TRBV7-9 AITQEGPYEQY
TRBV28 ASSLAGDSYGYT
TRBV2 ASRLRQGTTGELF
TRBV28 ASSPRGVLNTGELF
TRBV28 ASRVNLAGGMGEQY
TRBV18 ASSPRPGGYEQY
TRBV29-1 SVAVLGNYNEQF
TRBV6-5 ASSGGGMRTEAF
TRBV19 ASSMEGLGEAF
TRBV7-9 ASSPEGGMNTEAF
TRBV4-2 ASSQDGGRPQH
TRBV28 ATLGPAEQF
TRBV7-2 ASSPKYNEQF
TRBV6-6 ASSSTARGVTL
TRBV5-5 ASSGGQGDTGELF